This T cell receptor beta chain was found in a study of CD8 T cells in ankylosing spondylitis. General study points: Past research had described some motif variants in reactive arthritis synovial fluid and blood. Apparently characteristic of ankylosing spondylitis blood was a TCR beta motif (under ten highly homologous variants). Clones linked to the disease showed a CD8+ phenotype. They occurred at relatively low frequencies in peripheral blood.

Germline V lookup: CDR1 ENHRY, CDR2 SYGVKD. This CDR3 is built from 15 residues. The V and J ends lost 4 bases and 1 base respectively, with 13 bases between them. Quantitative 5'-RACE with molecular barcodes generated TCR beta libraries. TCRdb re-derived calls from the 5' RACE reads in MiXCR, one entry per CDR3 protein. The repertoire holds 100,000 to 150,000 distinct CDR3 sequences, with 7% as singletons. This clonotype was recorded at least ten times. Antigen: not known. This sequence joins TRBV10-3 and TRBJ1-1; tentatively, D is TRBD1 (6 bases). The receptor comes from a male donor with ankylosing spondylitis or in good health (not recorded which). The sample taken for sequencing was blood, either unsorted or a sorted T cell fraction (not recorded which). CDR3: CAISGPQGQNTEAFF. CDR3 coding DNA: TGTGCCATCAGTGGACCCCAGGGACAGAACACTGAAGCTTTCTTT.